Shown below are 20 T cell receptor beta chains from a single sample sequenced in a study of T-cell memory formation after mild COVID-19. TCRdb recomputed calls from the 5' RACE reads with MiXCR, one row per CDR3 protein. Of approximately 300,000 distinct CDR3 sequences listed, more than 15% are singletons. Material: PBMCs or a T cell subset sorted from them (not recorded which). The receptors derive from a man aged 18 to 30 who had mild COVID-19 (a few samples of this study predate the infection). Cell type and time point are not known.

In this sample, this clonotype turned up many times. The V gene is TRBV12-3 or TRBV12-4, the J gene TRBJ2-3, with 8 bases fitting TRBD2. V dropped 6 bases and J dropped 4; count of bases not matched to a gene: 6. CDR3 size: 14 residues. For the CDR3, the DNA is TGTGCCAGCAGGATCGGGGGGGCGGCAGATACGCAGTATTTT. Amino acid sequence: CASRIGGAADTQYF.

The table lists this clonotype with many counts. This chain joins TRBV5-1 and TRBJ1-1; D uncertain. The CDR3 sequence is 14 residues long. The germline V and J ends were trimmed by 0 bases and 5 bases, with 11 bases remaining between them. CDR1 and CDR2 from the germline V gene are SGHRS and YFSETQ. The CDR3 DNA reads TGCGCCAGCAGCTTGGCGTCACCTAGAACTGAAGCTTTCTTT. This translates into CASSLASPRTEAFF.

The genes are TRBV12-3 or TRBV12-4 and TRBJ1-2, with D tentatively TRBD1 (5 bases). V was pared by 3 bases and J by 7 bases, with 9 bases between. This CDR3 has 12 residues. The CDR3 DNA is TGTGCCAGCAGTTTCAGGGAAAGTGGCTACACCTTC. Amino acid sequence: CASSFRESGYTF.

This clonotype has more than one count but fewer than ten. This sequence joins TRBV5-6 and TRBJ1-5, with 12 bases matching TRBD1. This CDR3 region has 15 residues. V dropped 2 bases and J dropped 9; count of bases not matched to a gene: 6. From germline, CDR1 is SGHDT and CDR2 YYEEEE. CDR3 protein: CASSFGTGGGMPQHF. The CDR3 DNA sequence: TGTGCCAGCAGCTTCGGGACAGGGGGCGGGATGCCCCAGCATTTT.

This clonotype was recorded a few times. The rearrangement joins TRBV12-3 or TRBV12-4 to TRBJ1-2; possible D gene TRBD1, 5 bases. The CDR3 spans 13 residues. V was cut by 5 bases and J by 4 bases, with 11 bases left in between. CDR3 nucleotide sequence: TGTGCCAGCAGTACTCAGGGTACCTATGGCTACACCTTC. Translation: CASSTQGTYGYTF.

This CDR3 is CSAMGHLGAYEQYF. The DNA for the CDR3 is TGCAGTGCTATGGGACACCTGGGAGCCTACGAGCAGTACTTC. The rearrangement joins TRBV20-1 to TRBJ2-7; D may be TRBD1 (6 bases). This CDR3 has 14 residues. The germline V gene has CDR1 DFQATT and CDR2 SNEGSKA (reference sequence). V lost 4 bases and J 2 bases, leaving 15 bases between the germline ends.

This clonotype has a handful of counts. V and J are TRBV7-2 and TRBJ2-6; 7 bases agree with TRBD1. Germline-derived CDR1 and CDR2 are SGHTA and FQGNSA. The J segment lost 4 bases and the V segment lost 7 bases, leaving 1 base of the junction unmatched. The CDR3 sequence is 13 residues long. CDR3 amino acids: CASKTGGANVLTF. The CDR3 coding sequence is TGTGCCAGCAAGACAGGGGGGGCCAACGTCCTGACTTTC.

This clonotype was counted between two and nine times. This sequence joins TRBV7-8 and TRBJ2-7, with 12 bases identical to TRBD2. Per the germline V gene, CDR1 is SGHVS and CDR2 is FQNEAQ. With V trimmed by 5 bases and J by 7 bases, 6 bases remained unmatched. This CDR3 contains 14 residues. CDR3 amino acids: CASSPTSGGREQYV. CDR3 in DNA: TGTGCCAGCAGCCCAACTAGCGGGGGGAGGGAGCAGTACGTC.

This clonotype was detected only a few times. The rearrangement links TRBV20-1 to TRBJ2-4, with 10 positions matching TRBD1. This CDR3 is 15 amino acids long. V lost 0 bases to trimming and J lost 8 bases; unmatched junction nucleotides: 7. Germline V gives CDR1 DFQATT, CDR2 SNEGSKA (reference sequence). The CDR3 DNA follows: TGCAGTGCTAGAGATGGGGACAGGGGATTGGACATTCAGTACTTC. Its translation: CSARDGDRGLDIQYF.

V is TRBV19 and J is TRBJ2-1; possibly TRBD2 for D (5 bases). Germline assignment: CDR1 LNHDA and CDR2 SQIVND (reference sequence). Trimming took off 3 bases at V and 2 bases at J, with 11 bases between the two ends. The CDR3 runs to 15 residues. DNA of the CDR3: TGTGCCAGTAGTATCGACTATAGCGCCTACAATGAGCAGTTCTTC. Amino acid sequence: CASSIDYSAYNEQFF.

The V call is TRBV9, the J call TRBJ1-2; TRBD1 aligns across 10 bases. In germline, CDR1 is SGDLS, CDR2 YYNGEE. J lost 2 bases, V lost 4 bases, and 5 bases had no gene match. The CDR3 extends over 15 amino acids. The CDR3 is CASSPRDRGNYGYTF. The CDR3 nucleotides are TGTGCCAGCAGCCCCCGGGACAGGGGAAACTATGGCTACACCTTC.

This chain joins TRBV19 and TRBJ2-3; D is uncertain. Germline V gene data show CDR1 as LNHDA and CDR2 as SQIVND (reference sequence). This CDR3 spans 15 amino acids. V was pared by 7 bases and J by 0 bases, with 14 bases between. This CDR3 is CASTTVLSSTDTQYF. The CDR3 DNA sequence: TGTGCCAGTACCACCGTCCTTTCTAGCACAGATACGCAGTATTTT.

The chain has TRBV11-2 and TRBJ2-1, with D maybe TRBD1 (6 bases). Trimming cost V 4 bases and J 0 bases, with 13 bases left between them. Looked up from germline, CDR1 is SGHAT and CDR2 is FQNNGV. This CDR3 has 16 amino acids. The CDR3 bases are TGTGCCAGCAGCTCCGTACAGGGTAGCTCCTACAATGAGCAGTTCTTC. Translation: CASSSVQGSSYNEQFF.

The chain employs TRBV9 and TRBJ2-7; no definite D call. Trimming pared 0 bases from V and 1 base from J, leaving 8 bases between. CDR3 size: 14 residues. CDR1 and CDR2 from the germline V gene are SGDLS and YYNGEE. CDR3: CASSVVGESYEQYF. The CDR3 DNA follows: TGTGCCAGCAGCGTAGTGGGCGAGTCCTACGAGCAGTACTTC.

The J gene is TRBJ2-5, the V gene TRBV3-1; 7 bases align to TRBD2. Trimming at V came to 4 bases and at J to 5 bases, leaving 13 bases not matched to a gene. CDR1 and CDR2 from the germline V gene are LGHDT and YNNKEL (reference sequence). The CDR3 is 16 residues long. CDR3: CASSPGTGTKGETQYF. The DNA for the CDR3 is TGTGCCAGCAGCCCGGGAACCGGGACTAAGGGGGAGACCCAGTACTTC.

This chain connects TRBV12-3 or TRBV12-4 to TRBJ1-1; 10 nucleotides match TRBD1. V lost 6 bases, J lost 4 bases, and 2 bases stayed unmatched. This CDR3 spans 13 amino acids. The CDR3 loop is CASSRDRGTEAFF. CDR3 nucleotides: TGTGCCAGCAGCCGGGACAGGGGCACTGAAGCTTTCTTT.

The V gene is TRBV6-2 or TRBV6-3, the J gene TRBJ1-6, with TRBD1 as a possible D gene (5 bases). This CDR3 is 12 amino acids long. In germline, CDR1 is MNHEY, CDR2 SVGEGT. Trimming stripped 2 bases from V and 9 bases from J, with 5 bases between. CDR3 nucleotide sequence: TGTGCCAGCAGTTACGGGACTTCACCCCTCCACTTT. Translating gives CASSYGTSPLHF.

The chain is built from TRBV5-6 and TRBJ1-1; no clear D gene. From germline, CDR1 is SGHDT and CDR2 YYEEEE. The V gene lost 2 bases and the J gene lost 3 bases, with 5 bases spanning the gap. The CDR3 runs to 12 residues. The CDR3 reads CASSFTDTEAFF. The CDR3 DNA is TGTGCCAGCAGCTTCACGGACACTGAAGCTTTCTTT.

The rearrangement uses TRBV7-2 and TRBJ2-6; D ambiguous. CDR1 is SGHTA, CDR2 FQGNSA, per germline. V lost 3 bases and J 0 bases, leaving 9 bases between the germline ends. This CDR3 contains 16 residues. As DNA, the CDR3 is TGTGCCAGCAGCTTTTGGGCCATCTCTGGGGCCAACGTCCTGACTTTC. Translated: CASSFWAISGANVLTF.

This clonotype has more than one count but fewer than ten. This chain's CDR3 is CASRLGGDNSPLHF. The CDR3 DNA reads as TGTGCCAGCCGGCTGGGCGGGGATAATTCACCCCTCCACTTT. The chain combines TRBV6-5 with TRBJ1-6, with D hard to call. V lost 8 bases and J 5 bases, leaving 13 bases between the germline ends. The CDR3 has 14 amino acids. Germline CDR1 and CDR2: MNHEY and SVGAGI.